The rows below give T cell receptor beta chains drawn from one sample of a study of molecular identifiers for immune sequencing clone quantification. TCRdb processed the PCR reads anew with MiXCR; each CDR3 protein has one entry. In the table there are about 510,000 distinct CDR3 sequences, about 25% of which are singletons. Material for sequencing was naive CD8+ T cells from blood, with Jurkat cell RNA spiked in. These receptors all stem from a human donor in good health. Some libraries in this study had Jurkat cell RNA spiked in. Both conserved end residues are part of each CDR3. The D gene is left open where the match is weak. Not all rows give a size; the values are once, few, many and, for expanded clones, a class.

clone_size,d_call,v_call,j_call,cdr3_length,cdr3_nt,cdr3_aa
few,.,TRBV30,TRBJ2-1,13,TGTGCCTGGGTGGGGGAAACCTACAATGAGCAGTTCTTC,CAWVGETYNEQFF
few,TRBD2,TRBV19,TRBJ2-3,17,TGTGCCAGTAGTAGGACTAGCGGGGGGGCTTACGCAGATACGCAGTATTTT,CASSRTSGGAYADTQYF
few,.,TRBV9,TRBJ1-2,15,TGTGCCAGCAGCGCTGACGGCTGGACTAACTATGGCTACACCTTC,CASSADGWTNYGYTF
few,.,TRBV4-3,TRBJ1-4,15,TGCGCCAGCAGCCAAGATGACTCAGACAATGAAAAACTGTTTTTT,CASSQDDSDNEKLFF
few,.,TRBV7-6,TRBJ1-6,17,TGTGCCAGCAGCTTAGCGTCCGCCGTCTCCTATAATTCACCCCTCCACTTT,CASSLASAVSYNSPLHF
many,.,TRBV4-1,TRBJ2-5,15,TGCGCCAGCAGCCAATCCCGGGACACCAAAGAGACCCAGTACTTC,CASSQSRDTKETQYF
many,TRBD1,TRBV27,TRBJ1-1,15,TGTGCCAGCAGTTTAAGTTGGACAGGGTATAGTGAAGCTTTCTTT,CASSLSWTGYSEAFF
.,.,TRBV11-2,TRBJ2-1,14,TGTGCCAGCAGCTTAGAAATGGCTGACAATGAGCAGTTCTTC,CASSLEMADNEQFF
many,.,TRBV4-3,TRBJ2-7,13,TGCGCCAGCAGCCCCGGCCGGAACTACGAGCAGTACTTC,CASSPGRNYEQYF
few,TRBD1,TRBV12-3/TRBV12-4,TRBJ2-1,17,TGTGCCAGCAGTGAAGAACGGGCGGGACAGGGTGACAATGAGCAGTTCTTC,CASSEERAGQGDNEQFF
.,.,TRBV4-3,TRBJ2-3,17,TGCGCCAGCAGCCAAACCGAGCCACCGGGGGGCACAGATACGCAGTATTTT,CASSQTEPPGGTDTQYF
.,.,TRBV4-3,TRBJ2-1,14,TGCGCCAGCAGCCAAGATTTGAGGGACAATGAGCAGTTCTTC,CASSQDLRDNEQFF
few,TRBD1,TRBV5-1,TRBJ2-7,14,TGCGCCAGCAGCCCTTCGACAGGGGCCTACGAGCAGTACTTC,CASSPSTGAYEQYF
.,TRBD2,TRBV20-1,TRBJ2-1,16,TGCAGTGCTAGCGTAACTAGCGGTGCGACCTACAATGAGCAGTTCTTC,CSASVTSGATYNEQFF
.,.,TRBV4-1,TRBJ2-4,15,TGCGCCAGCAGCCAAGTTTGGCTAGCCAAAAACATTCAGTACTTC,CASSQVWLAKNIQYF
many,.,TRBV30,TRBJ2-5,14,TGTGCCTGGAGTGCCTGGACTGGGGAAGAGACCCAGTACTTC,CAWSAWTGEETQYF
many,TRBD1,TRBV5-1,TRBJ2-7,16,TGCGCCAGCAGCTTGAGGATGACAGGGGGCTTCTACGAGCAGTACTTC,CASSLRMTGGFYEQYF